The 2 T cell receptor beta chains below were found in one sample sequenced in a study of blood T cell repertoires in COVID-19. The table came from immunoSEQ multiplex PCR; TCRdb's copy has only in-frame clones and leaves some out. The table includes approximately 270,000 clones, about nine tenths detected once. The sequenced material came from peripheral blood. The receptors come from a man aged 45-65 years with acute or convalescent COVID-19.

The V call is TRBV5-6, the J call TRBJ2-3; no clear D gene. This CDR3 has 13 amino acids. CDR1 and CDR2 (germline): SGHDT, YYEEEE. With 1 base removed from V and 4 bases from J, the gap between germline ends came to 7 bases. CDR3 in DNA: TGTGCCAGCAGCTTGCGTCGGGCAGATACGCAGTATTTT. It translates to CASSLRRADTQYF.

This clone was seen more than once but under ten times. The rearrangement joins TRBV5-4 to TRBJ1-2, with unresolved D. CDR3 length equals 14 residues. Trimming stripped 6 bases from V and 1 base from J, with 13 bases between. From germline, CDR1 is SGHNT and CDR2 YYREEE (reference sequence). Written as DNA, the CDR3 is TGTGCCAGCACCCTCGGGGTTAGTAACTATGGCTACACCTTC. This gives the protein CASTLGVSNYGYTF.